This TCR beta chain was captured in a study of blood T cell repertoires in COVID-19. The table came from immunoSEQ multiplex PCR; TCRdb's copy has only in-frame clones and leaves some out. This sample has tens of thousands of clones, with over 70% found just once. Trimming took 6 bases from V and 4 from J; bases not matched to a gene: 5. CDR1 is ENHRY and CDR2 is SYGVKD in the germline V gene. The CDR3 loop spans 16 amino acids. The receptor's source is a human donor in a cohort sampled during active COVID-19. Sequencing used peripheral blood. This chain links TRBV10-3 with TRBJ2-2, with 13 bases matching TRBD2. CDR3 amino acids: CAISPRLAGGTGELFF. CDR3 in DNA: TGTGCCATCAGCCCAAGACTAGCGGGAGGCACCGGGGAGCTGTTTTTT.